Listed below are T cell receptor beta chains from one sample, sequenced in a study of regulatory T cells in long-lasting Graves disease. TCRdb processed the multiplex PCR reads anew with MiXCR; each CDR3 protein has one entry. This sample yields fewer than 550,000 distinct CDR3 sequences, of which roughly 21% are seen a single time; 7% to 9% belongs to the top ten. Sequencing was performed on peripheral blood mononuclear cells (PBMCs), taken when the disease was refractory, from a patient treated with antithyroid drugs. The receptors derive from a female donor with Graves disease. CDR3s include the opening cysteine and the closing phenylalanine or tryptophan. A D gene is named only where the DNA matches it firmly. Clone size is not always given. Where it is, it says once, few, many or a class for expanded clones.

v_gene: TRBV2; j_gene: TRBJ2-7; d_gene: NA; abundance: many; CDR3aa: CASSSGSSYEQYF; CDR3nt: TGTGCCAGCAGTTCAGGGAGCTCCTACGAGCAGTACTTC
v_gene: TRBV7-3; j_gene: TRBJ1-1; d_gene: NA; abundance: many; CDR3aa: CASSNQGMNTEAFF; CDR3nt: TGTGCCAGCAGCAACCAGGGGATGAACACTGAAGCTTTCTTT
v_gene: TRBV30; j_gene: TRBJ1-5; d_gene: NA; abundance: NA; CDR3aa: CAWSGAYSNQPQHF; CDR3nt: TGTGCCTGGAGTGGCGCCTATAGCAATCAGCCCCAGCATTTT
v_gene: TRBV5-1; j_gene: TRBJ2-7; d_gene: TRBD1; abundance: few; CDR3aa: CASSSPGQFRYEQYF; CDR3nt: TGCGCCAGCAGCTCGCCGGGACAGTTTAGGTACGAGCAGTACTTC
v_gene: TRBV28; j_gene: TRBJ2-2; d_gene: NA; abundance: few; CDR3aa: CASSLVGGGELFF; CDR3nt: TGTGCCAGCAGTTTGGTAGGGGGCGGGGAGCTGTTTTTT
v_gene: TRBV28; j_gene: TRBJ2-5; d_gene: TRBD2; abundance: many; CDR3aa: CASSSRTGRASGRRLETQYF; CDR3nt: TGTGCCAGCAGTTCCCGGACCGGGAGGGCTAGCGGGAGGAGGTTAGAGACCCAGTACTTC
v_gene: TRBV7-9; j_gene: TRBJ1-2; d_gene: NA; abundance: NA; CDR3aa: CASSYLRDTGRKTNYGYTF; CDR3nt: TGTGCCAGCAGCTACTTACGGGACACCGGGAGGAAAACTAACTATGGCTACACCTTC
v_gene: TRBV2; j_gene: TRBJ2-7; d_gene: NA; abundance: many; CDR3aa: CASVERGTLEQYF; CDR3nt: TGTGCCAGCGTAGAACGGGGGACCTTGGAGCAGTACTTC
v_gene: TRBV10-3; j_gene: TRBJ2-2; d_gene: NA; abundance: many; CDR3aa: CAIREAPGELFF; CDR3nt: TGTGCCATCAGGGAAGCACCAGGGGAGCTGTTTTTT
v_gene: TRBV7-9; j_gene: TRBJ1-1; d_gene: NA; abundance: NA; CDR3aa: CASRPPPIFGLNTEAFF; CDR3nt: TGTGCCAGCAGACCCCCCCCAATTTTTGGGTTGAACACTGAAGCTTTCTTT
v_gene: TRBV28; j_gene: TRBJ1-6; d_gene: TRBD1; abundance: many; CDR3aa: CATGPDRGHSPLHF; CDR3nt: TGTGCCACCGGGCCGGACAGGGGACATTCACCCCTCCACTTT
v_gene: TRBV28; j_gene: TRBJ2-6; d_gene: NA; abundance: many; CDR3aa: CASRDGAGTLSGANVLTF; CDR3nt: TGTGCCAGCAGAGACGGGGCAGGGACACTCTCTGGGGCCAACGTCCTGACTTTC
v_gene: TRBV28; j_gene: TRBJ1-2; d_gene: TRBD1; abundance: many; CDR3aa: CASSLSQGNYGYTF; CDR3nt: TGTGCCAGCAGTTTATCACAGGGGAACTATGGCTACACCTTC
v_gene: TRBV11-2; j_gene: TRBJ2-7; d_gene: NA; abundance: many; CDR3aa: CASSPRRTNYEQYF; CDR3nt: TGTGCCAGCAGCCCAAGACGGACTAACTACGAGCAGTACTTC
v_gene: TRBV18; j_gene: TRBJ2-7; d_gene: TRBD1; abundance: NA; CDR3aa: CASSPGQGISYEQYF; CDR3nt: TGTGCCAGCTCACCAGGACAGGGGATCTCCTACGAGCAGTACTTC
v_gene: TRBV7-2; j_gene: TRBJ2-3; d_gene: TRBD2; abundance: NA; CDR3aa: CASSISGVSTDTQYF; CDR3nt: TGTGCCAGCAGCATTAGCGGGGTCAGCACAGATACGCAGTATTTT
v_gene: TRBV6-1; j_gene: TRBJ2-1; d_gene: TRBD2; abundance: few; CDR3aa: CASEASGNFNEQFF; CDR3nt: TGTGCCAGCGAGGCTAGCGGGAACTTTAATGAGCAGTTCTTC
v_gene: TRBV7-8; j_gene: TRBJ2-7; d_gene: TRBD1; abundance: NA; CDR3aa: CASSLATVRTGGSYEQYF; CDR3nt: TGTGCCAGCAGCTTAGCGACGGTCAGGACAGGGGGCTCCTACGAGCAGTACTTC
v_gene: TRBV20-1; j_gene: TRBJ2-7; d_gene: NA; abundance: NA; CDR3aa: CSAIQQQISYEQYF; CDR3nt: TGCAGTGCTATCCAACAACAGATCTCCTACGAGCAGTACTTC
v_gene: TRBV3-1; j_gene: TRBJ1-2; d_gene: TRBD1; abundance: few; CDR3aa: CASSRPGQGRGYTF; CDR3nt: TGTGCCAGCAGTCGACCGGGACAGGGGCGAGGCTACACCTTC
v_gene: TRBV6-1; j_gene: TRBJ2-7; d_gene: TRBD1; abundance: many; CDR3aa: CASSLGEGGGSEQYF; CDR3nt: TGTGCCAGCAGTCTCGGGGAAGGGGGCGGATCCGAGCAGTACTTC
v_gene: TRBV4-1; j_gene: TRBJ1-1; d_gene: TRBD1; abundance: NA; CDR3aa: CASSQVLRQGPNTEAFF; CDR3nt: TGCGCCAGCAGCCAGGTCCTCCGACAGGGGCCGAACACTGAAGCTTTCTTT
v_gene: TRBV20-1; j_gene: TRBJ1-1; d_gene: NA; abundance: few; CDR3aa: CSAPELNTEAFF; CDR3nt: TGCAGTGCACCCGAGTTGAACACTGAAGCTTTCTTT
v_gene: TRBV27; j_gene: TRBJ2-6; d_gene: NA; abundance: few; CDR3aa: CASSLDGANVLTF; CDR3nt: TGTGCCAGCAGTTTGGATGGGGCCAACGTCCTGACTTTC
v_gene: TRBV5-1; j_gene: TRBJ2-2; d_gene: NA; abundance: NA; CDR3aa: CASHSTGGNTGELFF; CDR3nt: TGCGCCAGCCACAGCACCGGGGGAAACACCGGGGAGCTGTTTTTT
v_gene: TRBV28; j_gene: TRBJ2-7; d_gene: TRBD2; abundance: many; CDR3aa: CASTRRGASGRDEQYF; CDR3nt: TGTGCCAGCACCCGGCGGGGGGCTAGCGGGAGGGACGAGCAGTACTTC